This T cell receptor beta chain originates from a study of T cell responses to AZD1222 COVID-19 vaccine. Study results and limitations: Only after the peak T cell response were repertoires sampled.

Trimming took 4 bases from V and 11 from J, leaving 19 bases between them. The germline V gene encodes CDR1 SGDLS and CDR2 YYNGEE. The CDR3 is 15 amino acids. TCRdb's copy holds only in-frame clones and misses some; the assay was immunoSEQ multiplex PCR. The table shows about 110,000 clones, with roughly 87% occurring only once. This clone was observed a single time. Its antigen is unknown. The sequence was collected from an adult in good health. This specimen consisted of peripheral blood, obtained on day 0 of AZD1222 vaccination. This chain joins TRBV9 and TRBJ1-6, with D possibly TRBD1 on 6 matching bases. The CDR3 here is CASSPGAGVRTPLHF. CDR3 bases: TGTGCCAGCAGCCCTGGTGCAGGGGTTAGAACACCCCTCCACTTT.